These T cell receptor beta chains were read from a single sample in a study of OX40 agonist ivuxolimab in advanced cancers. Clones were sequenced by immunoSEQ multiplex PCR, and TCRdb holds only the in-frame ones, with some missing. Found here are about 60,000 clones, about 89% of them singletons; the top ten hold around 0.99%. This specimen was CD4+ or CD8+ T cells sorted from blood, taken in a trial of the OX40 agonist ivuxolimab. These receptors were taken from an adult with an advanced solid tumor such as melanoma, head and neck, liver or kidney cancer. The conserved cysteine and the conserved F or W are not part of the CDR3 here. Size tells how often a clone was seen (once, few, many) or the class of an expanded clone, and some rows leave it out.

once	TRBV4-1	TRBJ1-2	ASSQDYTANYGYT
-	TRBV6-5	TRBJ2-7	ASSYSEGTYREQY
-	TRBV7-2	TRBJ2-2	ASSLGQLNTGELF
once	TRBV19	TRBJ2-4	ASSYREAAKNIQY
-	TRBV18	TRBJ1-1	ASSPQERGGTEAF
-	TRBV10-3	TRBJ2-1	ATEGTSGGDYNEQF
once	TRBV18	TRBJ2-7	ASSPVEGARTSEQY
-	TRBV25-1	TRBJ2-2	ASSDPTRANTGELF
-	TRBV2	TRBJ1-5	ASRVDTSNQPQH
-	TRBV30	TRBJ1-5	AWAGTGTTQH